Following are 30 T cell receptor beta chains from one sample sequenced in a study of cytomegalovirus exposure and HLA in healthy donors. Primers for the PCR totalled 60 Vbeta and 13 Jbeta. Assay used: immunoSEQ multiplex PCR; TCRdb lists only in-frame clones, some missing. Counted here are around 30,000 clones, approximately 87% occurring once; the ten biggest clones make up around 3%. The sequenced sample consisted of PBMCs. The receptors come from a boy between 5 and 17 years old in good health and CMV-seronegative.

The chain carries TRBV28 and TRBJ1-6, with TRBD1 matching 9 bases. Germline values: CDR1 MDHEN, CDR2 SYDVKM. Trimming removed 4 bases from V and 5 bases from J; junction bases left unmatched: 6. The CDR3 sequence is 16 residues long. CDR3 loop: CASSSQGQGDNSPLHF. CDR3 DNA sequence: TGTGCCAGCAGTTCACAGGGACAGGGCGATAATTCACCCCTCCACTTT.

The J gene is TRBJ2-1, the V gene TRBV7-9, with TRBD2 matching over 13 bases. CDR1 is SEHNR and CDR2 is FQNEAQ in the germline V gene (reference sequence). The J segment lost 10 bases and the V segment lost 2 bases, leaving 14 bases of the junction unmatched. The CDR3 runs 18 residues. Here the CDR3 reads CASSLTRILAGGPWEQFF. Here the CDR3 DNA reads TGTGCCAGCAGCTTAACTCGAATACTAGCGGGGGGGCCCTGGGAGCAGTTCTTC.

In its sample, this clone was seen a few times. The chain recombines TRBV19 with TRBJ1-1; D call uncertain. Between the trimmed V and J ends, which lost 3 bases and 4 bases, there was a span of 9 bases. CDR1 and CDR2 (germline): LNHDA, SQIVND (reference sequence). The length of the CDR3 is 13 residues. The DNA of the CDR3 is TGTGCCAGTAGTATCTCGGTGAGCACTGAAGCTTTCTTT. Translating gives CASSISVSTEAFF.

The gene calls are TRBV7-2 and TRBJ2-7, with 7 bases fitting TRBD1. With V trimmed by 7 bases and J by 2 bases, 8 bases remained unmatched. From germline, CDR1 is SGHTA and CDR2 FQGNSA. The CDR3 runs to 14 residues. CDR3 nucleotides: TGTGCCAGCAACCTTCGACAGGGTCCCTACGAGCAGTACTTC. Its translation: CASNLRQGPYEQYF.

This clone was seen once. The chain links TRBV14 to TRBJ2-1; TRBD2 agrees at 7 bases. The length of the CDR3 is 16 residues. The V and J ends lost 2 bases and 5 bases, in that order; junction bases with no gene match: 9. From germline, CDR1 is SGHDN and CDR2 FVKESK. The CDR3 loop reads CASSQLGRGKDNEQFF. DNA of the CDR3: TGTGCCAGCAGCCAACTCGGGCGGGGGAAAGACAATGAGCAGTTCTTC.

This clone has a single count. J is TRBJ2-7 and V is TRBV5-4, with TRBD2 matching 10 bases. J was trimmed by 2 bases and V by 4 bases; bases with no gene match: 6. Germline V CDR1 and CDR2: SGHNT, YYREEE (reference sequence). This CDR3 has 15 amino acids. CDR3 protein: CASSALAGDAYEQYF. In nucleotides, the CDR3 is TGTGCCAGCAGCGCCCTAGCGGGGGACGCCTACGAGCAGTACTTC.

V is TRBV29-1 and J is TRBJ1-1; a weak D match, TRBD1 (5 bases). V shed 4 bases and J shed 3 bases, with 18 bases lying between them. The CDR3 has 15 amino acids. Germline V gene data show CDR1 as SQVTM and CDR2 as ANQGSEA. CDR3: CSVAGGGRGDTEAFF. Written as DNA, the CDR3 is TGCAGCGTTGCTGGTGGGGGACGGGGGGACACTGAAGCTTTCTTT.

The chain uses TRBV2 and TRBJ1-2; D is perhaps TRBD1 (6 bases). CDR1 and CDR2 (germline): SNHLY, FYNNEI. This CDR3 spans 12 amino acids. The V and J ends lost 11 bases and 3 bases respectively, with 13 bases between them. The CDR3 nucleotides read TGTGCCTCCCAGCCAGGGGACTATGGCTACACCTTC. Translated, it gives CASQPGDYGYTF.

This clone was counted once. The chain employs TRBV10-2 and TRBJ1-1; TRBD1 matches at 8 bases. With V trimmed by 2 bases and J by 1 base, 3 bases remained unmatched. The CDR3 contains 15 residues. CDR1 and CDR2 from the germline V gene are WSHSY and SAAADI. The CDR3 reads CASSEGQGANTEAFF. The CDR3 nucleotides read TGCGCCAGCAGTGAGGGACAGGGTGCGAACACTGAAGCTTTCTTT.

Here the CDR3 reads CASSEEGIGTQYF. The CDR3, as DNA: TGTGCCAGCAGTGAAGAGGGGATCGGGACCCAGTACTTC. The genes are TRBV2 and TRBJ2-5, with a tentative D call TRBD1 (5 bases). Germline V gene lookup returns CDR1 SNHLY and CDR2 FYNNEI. The CDR3 contains 13 residues. The V gene lost 1 base and the J gene lost 7 bases, with 10 bases spanning the gap.

This chain joins TRBV28 and TRBJ2-7; 8 bases fit TRBD1. There are 14 residues in the CDR3. Germline CDR1 and CDR2: MDHEN and SYDVKM. The trim removed 7 bases at V and 4 bases at J, leaving 9 bases unmatched. CDR3 amino acids: CASTSGTGPYEQYF. The DNA for the CDR3 is TGTGCCAGCACTTCCGGGACAGGACCTTACGAGCAGTACTTC.

This sequence joins TRBV6-1 and TRBJ2-7; 7 bases line up with TRBD2. Germline V gives CDR1 MNHNS, CDR2 SASEGT. V dropped 6 bases and J dropped 4; count of bases not matched to a gene: 9. The CDR3 runs to 14 residues. The CDR3 DNA follows: TGTGCCAGCAGCCCACGGGGGGAGGCTTACGAGCAGTACTTC. Translated, it gives CASSPRGEAYEQYF.

The chain carries TRBV5-6 and TRBJ1-2; D perhaps matches TRBD1 (5 bases). The CDR3 totals 14 residues. Trimming cost V 4 bases and J 1 base, with 11 bases left between them. The germline gives CDR1 SGHDT, CDR2 YYEEEE. The CDR3 spells CASSLGAINYGYTF. CDR3 in DNA: TGTGCCAGCAGCCTTGGGGCGATTAACTATGGCTACACCTTC.

This chain joins TRBV7-3 and TRBJ2-5; the match to TRBD1 covers 12 bases. This CDR3 comprises 17 residues. V lost 0 bases to trimming and J lost 4 bases; unmatched junction nucleotides: 6. Germline CDR1 and CDR2: SGHTA and FQGTGA. The CDR3 region has the DNA TGTGCCAGCAGCTTAACGGGACAGGGGGCTTGGGGAGAGACCCAGTACTTC. Protein sequence: CASSLTGQGAWGETQYF.

This chain connects TRBV29-1 to TRBJ2-3; D gene uncertain. Between the trimmed V and J ends, which lost 3 bases and 5 bases, there was a span of 15 bases. The germline gives CDR1 SQVTM, CDR2 ANQGSEA. The CDR3 runs 14 residues. The CDR3 here is CSVDRPLKRDTQYF. The CDR3 region has the DNA TGCAGCGTTGATAGGCCATTAAAGCGAGATACGCAGTATTTT.

A few counts support this clone. This chain connects TRBV5-1 to TRBJ2-6; 12 nucleotides match TRBD2. Germline lookup yields CDR1 SGHRS and CDR2 YFSETQ. This CDR3 has 18 residues. V shed 0 bases, J shed 4 bases, and the junction held 5 bases outside the gene matches. The CDR3 sequence is CASSLGTSGVGGANVLTF. For the CDR3, the DNA is TGCGCCAGCAGCTTGGGGACTAGCGGGGTGGGAGGGGCCAACGTCCTGACTTTC.

The CDR3 loop reads CASSKDRGGGYTF. In DNA, the CDR3 is TGTGCCAGCAGTAAGGACAGGGGGGGTGGCTACACCTTC. J is TRBJ1-2 and V is TRBV27, with 10 bases identical to TRBD1. This CDR3 comprises 13 residues. Per the germline V gene, CDR1 is MNHEY and CDR2 is SMNVEV (reference sequence). Losses at the gene ends were 5 bases for V and 7 bases for J; bases not matched to a gene: 4.

The chain uses TRBV11-3 and TRBJ2-2; D perhaps matches TRBD1 (7 bases). The CDR3 is 18 residues long. From germline, CDR1 is SGHNT and CDR2 YENEEA. V lost 0 bases, J lost 5 bases, and 19 bases lay in between. The CDR3 DNA sequence: TGTGCCAGCAGCTTAGATCAGGGGGGTAGCGGCGTTACCGGGGAGCTGTTTTTT. Translating gives CASSLDQGGSGVTGELFF.

CDR3 sequence (DNA): TGTGCCAGCAGCTTATTTTCTAGCGGGGGAGAGACCCAGTACTTC. Its translation: CASSLFSSGGETQYF. This chain joins TRBV7-9 and TRBJ2-5, with 10 bases identical to TRBD2. Germline V gives CDR1 SEHNR, CDR2 FQNEAQ (reference sequence). The CDR3 contains 15 residues. V was pared by 2 bases and J by 4 bases, with 4 bases of the junction left unmatched.

The V and J genes are TRBV27 and TRBJ1-2, with TRBD1 matching over 8 bases. CDR3 length equals 14 residues. Germline V gene sequence: CDR1 MNHEY, CDR2 SMNVEV (reference sequence). V lost 6 bases and J lost 4; bases outside the gene matches: 7. The DNA of the CDR3 is TGTGCCAGCAGCCCCAGGGGGCTGGGCTATGGCTACACCTTC. It encodes CASSPRGLGYGYTF.

This clone was counted only a few times. The chain recombines TRBV25-1 with TRBJ1-1; D remains unclear. The CDR3 is 12 amino acids. Germline V gene lookup returns CDR1 MGHDK and CDR2 SYGVNS. Trimming pared 4 bases from V and 3 bases from J, leaving 6 bases between. CDR3 region: CASSVADTEAFF. The CDR3, as DNA: TGTGCCAGCAGTGTTGCGGACACTGAAGCTTTCTTT.

This chain links TRBV27 with TRBJ1-6; a weak D match, TRBD1 (6 bases). Trimming shortened V by 10 bases and J by 7 bases, and 14 bases separated the two germline ends. The V gene's germline CDR1 is MNHEY and CDR2 SMNVEV (reference sequence). The CDR3 runs 13 residues. CDR3 in DNA: TGTGCCACCCACAGGGCCGGGAATTCACCCCTCCACTTT. This gives the protein CATHRAGNSPLHF.

V usage is TRBV5-1 and J usage is TRBJ2-3; D unclear. Trimming pared 4 bases from V and 1 base from J, leaving 13 bases between. From germline, CDR1 is SGHRS and CDR2 YFSETQ. CDR3 length equals 15 residues. For the CDR3, the DNA is TGCGCCAGCAGCAAGACTGGTATCGGCACAGATACGCAGTATTTT. Translating it yields CASSKTGIGTDTQYF.

The chain is built from TRBV5-1 and TRBJ2-3, with 11 bases identical to TRBD1. After removal of 4 bases from V and 4 bases from J, the junction contained 5 bases not matched to a gene. This CDR3 spans 15 amino acids. The germline CDR1 and CDR2 sequences are SGHRS and YFSETQ. CDR3 bases: TGCGCCAGCAGCAGGACAGGGGGCCACGCAGATACGCAGTATTTT. Translated: CASSRTGGHADTQYF. Complete variable domain (other parts from reference TRBV5-1 and TRBJ2-3): KAGVTQTPRYLIKTRGQQVTLSCSPISGHRSVSWYQQTPGQGLQFLFEYFSETQRNKGNFPGRFSGRQFSNSRSEMNVSTLELGDSALYLCASSRTGGHADTQYFGPGTRLTVL.

The chain employs TRBV19 and TRBJ2-1; D perhaps matches TRBD1 (5 bases). Germline CDR1 LNHDA, CDR2 SQIVND (reference sequence). Deletions cut 3 bases from V and 5 bases from J, with 17 bases between. The CDR3 extends over 16 amino acids. The CDR3 loop reads CASSIVFGAGHNEQFF. CDR3 bases: TGTGCCAGTAGTATTGTTTTTGGGGCAGGACACAATGAGCAGTTCTTC. The variable domain in full, completed from reference TRBV19 and TRBJ2-1, reads DGGITQSPKYLFRKEGQNVTLSCEQNLNHDAMYWYRQDPGQGLRLIYYSQIVNDFQKGDIAEGYSVSREKKESFPLTVTSAQKNPTAFYLCASSIVFGAGHNEQFFGPGTRLTVL.

J is TRBJ2-3 and V is TRBV6-5; the match to TRBD1 covers 11 bases. This CDR3 is 15 amino acids long. The germline V gene encodes CDR1 MNHEY and CDR2 SVGAGI. With 6 bases clipped from V and 5 bases from J, the junction kept 7 bases outside the gene matches. The DNA of the CDR3 is TGTGCCAGCAGCAAGGACAGGGGGCATGGAGATACGCAGTATTTT. It translates to CASSKDRGHGDTQYF.

This chain joins TRBV28 and TRBJ1-6; 7 nucleotides match TRBD1. Germline V gene data show CDR1 as MDHEN and CDR2 as SYDVKM. Trimming at V came to 3 bases and at J to 9 bases, leaving 2 bases not matched to a gene. The CDR3 runs to 13 residues. In nucleotides, the CDR3 is TGTGCCAGCAGTTTGCAGGGGGGTTCACCCCTCCACTTT. The encoded protein is CASSLQGGSPLHF.

The chain has TRBV5-1 and TRBJ1-2; TRBD1 matches at 9 bases. Losses at the gene ends were 4 bases for V and 7 bases for J; bases not matched to a gene: 8. Germline CDR1 is SGHRS and CDR2 is YFSETQ. The CDR3 has 14 amino acids. The CDR3 reads CASSPGQGLGGYTF. For the CDR3, the DNA is TGCGCCAGCAGCCCCGGACAGGGGTTAGGTGGCTACACCTTC.

The V call is TRBV10-3, the J call TRBJ1-2; the match to TRBD1 covers 7 bases. The CDR3 runs to 14 residues. The germline V gene encodes CDR1 ENHRY and CDR2 SYGVKD. The junction had 9 bases not matched to a gene; V was cut back by 7 bases and J by 4 bases. CDR3 nucleotide sequence: TGTGCCATCAAATTAGGGGGCGCGTCCTATGGCTACACCTTC. Translation: CAIKLGGASYGYTF.

V gene TRBV27 combines with J gene TRBJ2-3; D might be TRBD2 (5 bases). Per the germline V gene, CDR1 is MNHEY and CDR2 is SMNVEV (reference sequence). V was trimmed by 5 bases and J by 1 base, leaving 16 bases between them. CDR3 length: 16 residues. The CDR3 spells CASSPSLADGTDTQYF. The DNA for the CDR3 is TGTGCCAGCAGTCCATCTCTAGCTGATGGCACAGATACGCAGTATTTT.